Following are 20 T cell receptor beta chains from one sample sequenced in a study of T cell responses to AZD1222 COVID-19 vaccine. Profiled with immunoSEQ multiplex PCR; TCRdb holds only in-frame clones, not every one. The table records more than 150,000 clones, about 90% of them present only once. The sample was peripheral blood, taken 28 days after the second AZD1222 dose. These receptors came from an adult who received the AZD1222 COVID-19 vaccine.

This sequence joins TRBV3-1 (or the pseudogene TRBV3-2) and TRBJ1-5; D gene uncertain. Germline V lookup: CDR1 LGHDT, CDR2 YNNKEL (reference sequence). Trimming pared 1 base from V and 0 bases from J, leaving 7 bases between. This CDR3 comprises 15 residues. The CDR3: CASSQVRDSNQPQHF. In DNA, the CDR3 is TGTGCCAGCAGCCAAGTAAGGGATAGCAATCAGCCCCAGCATTTT.

The gene calls are TRBV27 and TRBJ1-4, with TRBD1 as a possible D gene (6 bases). This CDR3 is built from 15 residues. CDR1 is MNHEY, CDR2 SMNVEV, per germline (reference sequence). Trimming shortened V by 1 base and J by 5 bases, and 11 bases separated the two germline ends. CDR3 DNA sequence: TGTGCCAGCAGTTTATTAACTGGGGGCAATGAAAAACTGTTTTTT. It codes for CASSLLTGGNEKLFF.

This sequence joins TRBV30 and TRBJ1-5; D unresolved. Trimming pared 0 bases from V and 4 bases from J, leaving 10 bases between. The germline V gene has CDR1 GTSNPN and CDR2 SVGIG (reference sequence). This CDR3 contains 14 residues. The CDR3 region is CAWSVRAGNQPQHF. DNA for the CDR3: TGTGCCTGGAGTGTACGGGCCGGAAATCAGCCCCAGCATTTT.

The chain employs TRBV24-1 and TRBJ2-7, with D tentatively TRBD1 (7 bases). V lost 7 bases to trimming and J lost 9 bases, with 18 bases between them. Germline V lookup: CDR1 KGHDR, CDR2 SFDVKD. This CDR3 region has 13 residues. The CDR3 nucleotides are TGTGCCACCAGCAGGGGGGTCGCCCGTGTGCAGTACTTC. This sequence encodes CATSRGVARVQYF.

The chain has TRBV4-2 and TRBJ2-1; TRBD1 or TRBD2 may be the D gene (5 bases each). The CDR3 extends over 14 amino acids. The germline V gene has CDR1 LGHNA and CDR2 YNFKEQ. V lost 2 bases and J 12 bases, leaving 17 bases between the germline ends. CDR3 sequence (DNA): TGTGCCAGCAGCCAACCGGGACCCGTATCGCGGCAGTTCTTC. This encodes CASSQPGPVSRQFF.

The chain's CDR3 is CASSQFSIYYTF. The DNA for the CDR3 is TGTGCCAGCAGCCAATTTTCTATATACTACACCTTC. The chain links TRBV3-1 (or the pseudogene TRBV3-2) to TRBJ1-2; D is unresolved. Deletions cut 2 bases from V and 10 bases from J, with 11 bases between. The CDR3 extends over 12 amino acids. Germline V gives CDR1 LGHDT, CDR2 YNNKEL (reference sequence).

The gene calls are TRBV5-1 and TRBJ2-3, with D unclear. The CDR3 loop spans 14 amino acids. Germline assignment: CDR1 SGHRS and CDR2 YFSETQ. V gave up 0 bases and J gave up 5 bases, with 10 bases separating them. Written as DNA, the CDR3 is TGCGCCAGCAGCTTGGGAGGATATGGAGATACGCAGTATTTT. Translation: CASSLGGYGDTQYF.

As concerns this clone: Sequence at one end of the junction differs from germline and may be a read error. In nucleotides, the CDR3 is TGTGCTAGCAGCCCCCGAATTGACGGCGCTGGGGCCAACGTCCTGACTTTC. This translates into CASSPRIDGAGANVLTF. The chain carries TRBV7-7 and TRBJ2-6; D not resolved. CDR1 and CDR2 from the germline V gene are SSHAT and FNYEAQ (reference sequence). CDR3 length: 17 amino acids.

The chain couples TRBV7-2 to TRBJ1-1; tentatively, D is TRBD1 (6 bases). With 2 bases removed from V and 1 base from J, the gap between germline ends came to 8 bases. The CDR3 covers 14 residues. The germline CDR1 and CDR2 sequences are SGHTA and FQGNSA. CDR3 in DNA: TGTGCCAGCAGCTTAATGGGGGCGAACACTGAAGCTTTCTTT. Encoded protein: CASSLMGANTEAFF.

CDR3 residues: CAWSVGYSGNTIYF. The CDR3 nucleotides read TGTGCCTGGAGTGTGGGATACTCTGGAAACACCATATATTTT. The rearrangement uses TRBV30 and TRBJ1-3, with D unresolved. V lost 0 bases and J 0 bases, leaving 6 bases between the germline ends. Germline V gene lookup returns CDR1 GTSNPN and CDR2 SVGIG (reference sequence). The length of the CDR3 is 14 residues. Using reference TRBV30 and TRBJ1-3 for the parts outside the CDR3, the full variable domain is SQTIHQWPATLVQPVGSPLSLECTVEGTSNPNLYWYRQAAGRGLQLLFYSVGIGQISSEVPQNLSASRPQDRQFILSSKKLLLSDSGFYLCAWSVGYSGNTIYFGEGSWLTVV.

The chain couples TRBV7-6 to TRBJ2-3; D may be TRBD2 (7 bases). The V end was cut by 8 bases, the J end by 6 bases, with 24 bases between. The CDR3 spans 16 residues. Per germline, CDR1 SGHVS and CDR2 FNYEAQ. The CDR3 bases are TGTGCCAGCTCCTGGGGGAGGGACAATGAGGAGGATACGCAGTATTTT. Amino acid sequence: CASSWGRDNEEDTQYF.

J is TRBJ2-1 and V is TRBV29-1, with TRBD1 as a possible D gene (5 bases). The CDR3 is made up of 13 amino acids. The germline CDR1 and CDR2 sequences are SQVTM and ANQGSEA. Trimming took 4 bases from V and 4 from J, leaving 11 bases between them. The CDR3 reads CSVAPQGYNEQFF. The CDR3 DNA sequence: TGCAGCGTTGCTCCCCAGGGTTACAATGAGCAGTTCTTC.

V gene TRBV5-6 combines with J gene TRBJ1-2; 10 bases match TRBD1. With 4 bases clipped from V and 8 bases from J, the junction kept 2 bases outside the gene matches. Germline lookup yields CDR1 SGHDT and CDR2 YYEEEE. This CDR3 is built from 12 residues. The CDR3 sequence: CASSPGQGGYTF. Written as DNA, the CDR3 is TGTGCCAGCAGCCCGGGACAGGGGGGCTACACCTTC.

In DNA, the CDR3 is TGTGCCAGCAGTGAACCAGGGACAGATACGCAGTATTTT. Encoded protein: CASSEPGTDTQYF. This rearrangement joins TRBV25-1 to TRBJ2-3, with a tentative D call TRBD1 (5 bases). V lost 2 bases to trimming and J lost 3 bases, with 6 bases between them. Germline CDR1 is MGHDK and CDR2 is SYGVNS. The CDR3 loop spans 13 amino acids.

The chain links TRBV6-5 to TRBJ1-5; TRBD1 aligns across 8 bases. The CDR3 is 13 amino acids. The germline V gene has CDR1 MNHEY and CDR2 SVGAGI. The trim removed 5 bases at V and 7 bases at J, leaving 4 bases unmatched. The CDR3 loop is CASSPTGGQPQHF. In DNA, the CDR3 is TGTGCCAGCAGTCCCACAGGGGGACAGCCCCAGCATTTT.

The chain recombines TRBV20-1 with TRBJ2-7; TRBD2 aligns across 8 bases. The CDR3 spans 11 residues. Germline CDR1 is DFQATT and CDR2 is SNEGSKA (reference sequence). The junction had 7 bases not matched to a gene; V was cut back by 8 bases and J by 7 bases. As DNA, the CDR3 is TGCAGTCCCGGGAGGGCCAAGGAGCAGTACTTC. It translates to CSPGRAKEQYF.

V and J are TRBV4-1 and TRBJ2-7; 9 bases match TRBD1. Germline CDR1 MGHRA, CDR2 YSYEKL. The CDR3 has 14 residues. Germline trimming cut 4 bases from V and 6 bases from J; bases unmatched to any gene: 7. CDR3 nucleotide sequence: TGCGCCAGCAGCCCACTGGCGGGACAGGGCGAGCAGTACTTC. This encodes CASSPLAGQGEQYF.

This chain links TRBV29-1 with TRBJ1-3; perhaps TRBD1 as D (5 bases). The CDR3 has 13 amino acids. The ends were cut back, 2 bases at V and 2 bases at J, with 7 bases in the middle. Germline V gene sequence: CDR1 SQVTM, CDR2 ANQGSEA. The CDR3 nucleotides are TGCAGCGTTGAAAGGGACCCTGGAAACACCATATATTTT. Residues: CSVERDPGNTIYF.

The chain carries TRBV4-3 and TRBJ1-1; possible D gene TRBD1, 5 bases. The V end lost 0 bases, the J end lost 6 bases, and 11 bases lay between the germline ends. There are 14 residues in the CDR3. CDR1 is LGHNA and CDR2 is YSLEER in the germline V gene. The CDR3 here is CASSQDRKGSEAFF. CDR3 in DNA: TGCGCCAGCAGCCAAGATCGTAAGGGGTCTGAAGCTTTCTTT.

The chain employs TRBV5-1 and TRBJ1-3; D uncertain. This CDR3 is 16 amino acids long. Germline CDR1 is SGHRS and CDR2 is YFSETQ. The ends were cut back, 4 bases at V and 2 bases at J, with 16 bases in the middle. CDR3 DNA sequence: TGCGCCAGCAGCCCCGCTGCAGCAAATACTGGAAACACCATATATTTT. Its translation: CASSPAAANTGNTIYF.